This entry features one T cell receptor (beta chain) sequence. This specimen comes from a study of blood T cell repertoires in COVID-19. While infection was still active, Seattle patients were enrolled and then followed longitudinally. With 2 bases removed from V and 2 bases from J, the gap between germline ends came to 7 bases. CDR1 LGHDT and CDR2 YNNKEL come from the germline V gene (reference sequence). This CDR3 has 13 amino acids. Sequencing was performed with immunoSEQ multiplex PCR; in TCRdb, only in-frame clones are kept and a portion is missing. The sample lists about 87,000 clones, approximately 86% occurring once.

This receptor was obtained from a woman older than 75 with COVID-19, enrolled during active disease. The specimen sequenced was peripheral blood. The V gene is TRBV3-1 (or the pseudogene TRBV3-2), the J gene TRBJ2-7; D not resolved. CDR3 sequence (DNA): TGTGCCAGCAGCCAATTGACTCCCTACGAGCAGTACTTC. It specifies CASSQLTPYEQYF.